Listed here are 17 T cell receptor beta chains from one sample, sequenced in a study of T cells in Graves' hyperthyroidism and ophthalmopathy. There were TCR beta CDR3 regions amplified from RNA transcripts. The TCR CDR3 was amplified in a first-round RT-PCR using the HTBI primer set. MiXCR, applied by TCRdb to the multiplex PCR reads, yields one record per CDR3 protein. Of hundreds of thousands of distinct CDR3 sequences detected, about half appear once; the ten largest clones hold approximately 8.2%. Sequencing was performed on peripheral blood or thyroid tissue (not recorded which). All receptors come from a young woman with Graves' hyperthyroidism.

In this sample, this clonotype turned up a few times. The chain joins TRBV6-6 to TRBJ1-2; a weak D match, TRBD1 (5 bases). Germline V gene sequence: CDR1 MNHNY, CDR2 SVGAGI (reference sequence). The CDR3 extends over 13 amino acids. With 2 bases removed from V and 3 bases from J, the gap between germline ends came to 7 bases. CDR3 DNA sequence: TGTGCCAGCAGTTACCAGACAGACTATGGCTACACCTTC. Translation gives CASSYQTDYGYTF.

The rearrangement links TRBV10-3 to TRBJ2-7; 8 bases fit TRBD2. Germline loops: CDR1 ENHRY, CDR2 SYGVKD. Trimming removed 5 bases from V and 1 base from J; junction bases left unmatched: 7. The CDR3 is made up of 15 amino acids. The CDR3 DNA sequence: TGTGCCATCAGTACCCCCCAGCGGGAGTCCTACGAGCAGTACTTC. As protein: CAISTPQRESYEQYF.

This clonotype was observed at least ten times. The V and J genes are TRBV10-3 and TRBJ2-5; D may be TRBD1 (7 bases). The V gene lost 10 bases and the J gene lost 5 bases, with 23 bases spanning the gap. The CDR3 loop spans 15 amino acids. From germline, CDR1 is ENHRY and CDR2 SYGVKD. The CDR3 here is CASSRSEGAPETQYF. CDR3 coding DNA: TGTGCCAGCAGCCGATCGGAGGGGGCGCCGGAGACCCAGTACTTC.

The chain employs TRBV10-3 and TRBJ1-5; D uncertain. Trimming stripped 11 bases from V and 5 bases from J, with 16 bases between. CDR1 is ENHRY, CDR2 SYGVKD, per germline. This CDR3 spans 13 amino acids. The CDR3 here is CAGSDLRDQPQHF. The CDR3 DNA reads TGTGCCGGCAGTGACCTAAGGGATCAGCCCCAGCATTTT.

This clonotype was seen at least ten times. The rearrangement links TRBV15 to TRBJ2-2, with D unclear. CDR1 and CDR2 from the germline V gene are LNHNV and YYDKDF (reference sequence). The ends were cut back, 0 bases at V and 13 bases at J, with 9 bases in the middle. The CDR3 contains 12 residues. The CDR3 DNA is TGTGCCACCAGCAGAGATGGGTCAGGGCTGTTTTTT. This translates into CATSRDGSGLFF.

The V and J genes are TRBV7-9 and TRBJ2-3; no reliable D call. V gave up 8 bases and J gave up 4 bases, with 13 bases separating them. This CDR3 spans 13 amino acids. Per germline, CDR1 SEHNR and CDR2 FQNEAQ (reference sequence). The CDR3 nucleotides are TGTGCCAGCTCACCACCAGCCGCAGATACGCAGTATTTT. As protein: CASSPPAADTQYF.

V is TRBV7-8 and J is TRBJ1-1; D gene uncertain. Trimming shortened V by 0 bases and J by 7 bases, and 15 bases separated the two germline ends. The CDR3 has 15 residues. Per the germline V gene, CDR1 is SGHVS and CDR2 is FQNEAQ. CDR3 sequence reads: CASSLAVQFDDEAFF. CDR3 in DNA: TGTGCCAGCAGCTTAGCGGTTCAGTTTGACGATGAAGCTTTCTTT.

CDR3 nucleotide sequence: TGCGCCAGCAGCGCCGCGCGTACAGGGGCTCAAGAGACCCAGTACTTC. It codes for CASSAARTGAQETQYF. The V call is TRBV5-1, the J call TRBJ2-5, with 7 positions matching TRBD1. V shed 4 bases, J shed 2 bases, and the junction held 11 bases outside the gene matches. Germline loops: CDR1 SGHRS, CDR2 YFSETQ. This CDR3 spans 16 amino acids.

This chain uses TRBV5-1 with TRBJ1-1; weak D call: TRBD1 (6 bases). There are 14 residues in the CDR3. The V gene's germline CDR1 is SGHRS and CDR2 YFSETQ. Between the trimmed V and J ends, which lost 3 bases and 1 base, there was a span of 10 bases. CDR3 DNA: TGCGCCAGCAGCTCAGGGGACGGGAACACTGAAGCTTTCTTT. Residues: CASSSGDGNTEAFF.

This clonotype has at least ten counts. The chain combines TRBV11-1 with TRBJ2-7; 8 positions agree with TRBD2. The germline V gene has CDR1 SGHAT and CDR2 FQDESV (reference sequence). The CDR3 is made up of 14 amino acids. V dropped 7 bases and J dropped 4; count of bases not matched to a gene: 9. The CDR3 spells CASTSKRESYEQYF. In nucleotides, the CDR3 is TGTGCCAGCACCTCCAAGCGGGAGAGTTACGAGCAGTACTTC.

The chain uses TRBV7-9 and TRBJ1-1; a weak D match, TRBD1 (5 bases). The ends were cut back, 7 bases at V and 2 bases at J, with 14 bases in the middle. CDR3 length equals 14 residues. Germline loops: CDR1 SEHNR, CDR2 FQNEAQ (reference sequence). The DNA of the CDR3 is TGTGCCAGCACCAGACGGGGCAGAAACACTGAAGCTTTCTTT. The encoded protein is CASTRRGRNTEAFF.

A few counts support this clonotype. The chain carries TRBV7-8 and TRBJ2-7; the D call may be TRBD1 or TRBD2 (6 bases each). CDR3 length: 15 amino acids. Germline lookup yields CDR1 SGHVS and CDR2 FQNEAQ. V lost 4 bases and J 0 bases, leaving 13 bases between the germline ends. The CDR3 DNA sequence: TGTGCCAGCAGCTATACAGGGACTCTCTCCTACGAGCAGTACTTC. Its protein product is CASSYTGTLSYEQYF.

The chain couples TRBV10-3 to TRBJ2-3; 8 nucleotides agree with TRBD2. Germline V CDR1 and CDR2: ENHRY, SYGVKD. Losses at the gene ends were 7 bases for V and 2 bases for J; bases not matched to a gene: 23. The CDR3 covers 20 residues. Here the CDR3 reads CAITGFGTGGQVPPTDTQYF. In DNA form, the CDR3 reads TGTGCCATCACCGGCTTCGGAACGGGGGGGCAGGTCCCACCCACAGATACGCAGTATTTT.

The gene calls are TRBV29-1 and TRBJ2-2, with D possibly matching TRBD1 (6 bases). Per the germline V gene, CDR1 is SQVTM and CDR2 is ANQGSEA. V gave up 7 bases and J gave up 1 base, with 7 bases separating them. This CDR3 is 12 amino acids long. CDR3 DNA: TGCAGCGCGGACAGGAACACCGGGGAGCTGTTTTTT. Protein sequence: CSADRNTGELFF.

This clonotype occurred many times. The CDR3 here is CSAKSGRIDEQYF. The CDR3 DNA reads TGCAGTGCAAAAAGCGGGAGGATCGACGAGCAGTACTTC. The chain is built from TRBV20-1 and TRBJ2-7, with 9 bases identical to TRBD2. The CDR3 extends over 13 amino acids. Germline CDR1 and CDR2: DFQATT and SNEGSKA (reference sequence). With V trimmed by 6 bases and J by 5 bases, 8 bases remained unmatched.

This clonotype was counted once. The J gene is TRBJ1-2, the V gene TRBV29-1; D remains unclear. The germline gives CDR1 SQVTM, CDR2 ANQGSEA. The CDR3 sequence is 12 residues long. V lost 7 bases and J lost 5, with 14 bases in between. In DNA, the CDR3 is TGCAGCGACCGGTCCCGAAAATATGGCTACACCTTC. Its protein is CSDRSRKYGYTF. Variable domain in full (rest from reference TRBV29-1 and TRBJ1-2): SAVISQKPSRDICQRGTSLTIQCQVDSQVTMMFWYRQQPGQSLTLIATANQGSEATYESGFVIDKFPISRPNLTFSTLTVSNMSPEDSSIYLCSDRSRKYGYTFGSGTRLTVV.

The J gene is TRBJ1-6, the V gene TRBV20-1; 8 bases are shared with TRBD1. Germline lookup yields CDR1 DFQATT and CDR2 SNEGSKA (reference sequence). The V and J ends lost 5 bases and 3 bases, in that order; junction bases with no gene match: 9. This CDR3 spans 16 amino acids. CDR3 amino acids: CSARNTGTGYNSPLHF. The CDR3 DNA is TGCAGTGCTCGAAACACCGGGACAGGCTATAATTCACCCCTCCACTTT.